These 3 T cell receptor beta chains came from one sample sequenced in a study of T-cell memory formation after mild COVID-19. MiXCR, run by TCRdb on the 5' RACE reads, gives a single entry per CDR3 protein. Among hundreds of thousands of distinct CDR3 sequences listed, 16% were seen once. Sequencing was carried out using PBMCs or a T cell subset sorted from them (not recorded which). The origin of the receptors is a man younger than 35 who had mild COVID-19 (a few samples of this study predate the infection). Cell type and time point are not known.

This clonotype occurred a few times. The rearrangement joins TRBV5-1 to TRBJ2-5; D gene uncertain. Trimming pared 5 bases from V and 0 bases from J, leaving 11 bases between. The germline V gene has CDR1 SGHRS and CDR2 YFSETQ. The CDR3 covers 14 residues. The CDR3 DNA is TGCGCCAGCAGGGCTGATCCTCACCAAGAGACCCAGTACTTC. This codes for CASRADPHQETQYF.

This clonotype has at least ten counts. V is TRBV6-5 and J is TRBJ2-3, with D unclear. This CDR3 contains 14 residues. Germline loops: CDR1 MNHEY, CDR2 SVGAGI. V was shortened by 0 bases and J by 0 bases, with 4 bases between the two germline ends. The CDR3 is CASSYSASTDTQYF. CDR3 coding DNA: TGTGCCAGCAGTTACTCGGCTAGCACAGATACGCAGTATTTT.

This clonotype has at least ten counts. The rearrangement links TRBV3-1 to TRBJ2-7; no definite D call. This CDR3 spans 10 amino acids. Germline V gives CDR1 LGHDT, CDR2 YNNKEL (reference sequence). V dropped 3 bases and J dropped 10 bases, with 7 bases sitting between them. CDR3: CASSHRPQYV. The CDR3 bases are TGTGCCAGCAGCCATAGGCCCCAGTACGTC.